These T cell receptor beta chains were read from a single sample in a study of cytomegalovirus exposure and HLA in healthy donors. Using immunoSEQ multiplex PCR, the repertoire was profiled, and TCRdb retains in-frame clones only, with some absent. The sample's table shows tens of thousands of clones. Material for sequencing was PBMCs. Receptor source: a man aged 45-60 years in good health and CMV-seropositive. Both conserved end residues are part of each CDR3. The order of the fields is CDR3 protein, CDR3 DNA, V gene, D gene, J gene, clone size. The D gene is left open where the match is weak. Size is omitted from some rows. Given values are once, few, many or a class for expanded clones.

cdr3_aa: CASSTGAPAKNIQYF; cdr3_nt: TGTGCCAGTAGTACAGGGGCCCCAGCCAAAAACATTCAGTACTTC; v_call: TRBV19; d_call: .; j_call: TRBJ2-4; clone_size: .
cdr3_aa: CASSRVAGARAETQYF; cdr3_nt: TGTGCCAGCAGCAGAGTAGCGGGAGCTCGCGCAGAGACCCAGTACTTC; v_call: TRBV13; d_call: TRBD2; j_call: TRBJ2-5; clone_size: .
cdr3_aa: CASSLDASSNTEAFF; cdr3_nt: TGCGCCAGCAGCTTGGATGCCAGTTCGAACACTGAAGCTTTCTTT; v_call: TRBV5-1; d_call: .; j_call: TRBJ1-1; clone_size: .
cdr3_aa: CASSLPPIDEQFF; cdr3_nt: TGTGCCAGCAGCCTCCCTCCTATCGATGAGCAGTTCTTC; v_call: TRBV9; d_call: .; j_call: TRBJ2-1; clone_size: .
cdr3_aa: CASSFNGRGGDQPQHF; cdr3_nt: TGTGCCAGCAGTTTTAATGGGAGGGGGGGAGATCAGCCCCAGCATTTT; v_call: TRBV28; d_call: .; j_call: TRBJ1-5; clone_size: .
cdr3_aa: CASSQLSSGANVLTF; cdr3_nt: TGTGCCAGCAGCCAGCTGAGCTCTGGGGCCAACGTCCTGACTTTC; v_call: TRBV4-2; d_call: .; j_call: TRBJ2-6; clone_size: .
cdr3_aa: CASSPGGGNTEAFF; cdr3_nt: TGTGCCAGCTCACCAGGGGGAGGGAACACTGAAGCTTTCTTT; v_call: TRBV18; d_call: .; j_call: TRBJ1-1; clone_size: .
cdr3_aa: CASKDNPGASTDTQYF; cdr3_nt: TGCGCCAGCAAGGATAACCCAGGGGCCTCCACAGATACGCAGTATTTT; v_call: TRBV4-1; d_call: .; j_call: TRBJ2-3; clone_size: medium-sized
cdr3_aa: CASSPGTDYNYGYTF; cdr3_nt: TGTGCCAGCTCACCCGGGACAGACTATAACTATGGCTACACCTTC; v_call: TRBV18; d_call: TRBD1; j_call: TRBJ1-2; clone_size: .
cdr3_aa: CASSSAPGQYYGYTF; cdr3_nt: TGTGCCAGCAGTTCCGCACCAGGACAGTACTATGGCTACACCTTC; v_call: TRBV28; d_call: .; j_call: TRBJ1-2; clone_size: .
cdr3_aa: CAWSKTSGTFFYNEQFF; cdr3_nt: TGTGCCTGGAGTAAGACTAGCGGGACCTTTTTTTACAATGAGCAGTTCTTC; v_call: TRBV30; d_call: TRBD2; j_call: TRBJ2-1; clone_size: .
cdr3_aa: CASSQGQGAIRTF; cdr3_nt: TGCGCCAGCAGCCAAGGGCAGGGGGCGATTCGTACCTTC; v_call: TRBV4-3; d_call: TRBD1; j_call: TRBJ1-2; clone_size: .
cdr3_aa: CASSARLAVPSHEQFF; cdr3_nt: TGTGCCAGCAGCGCCCGACTAGCGGTGCCATCCCATGAGCAGTTCTTC; v_call: TRBV7-2; d_call: TRBD2; j_call: TRBJ2-1; clone_size: .
cdr3_aa: CASSYTAGGNQETQYF; cdr3_nt: TGTGCCAGCAGTTACACGGCGGGGGGAAACCAAGAGACCCAGTACTTC; v_call: TRBV6-6; d_call: TRBD2; j_call: TRBJ2-5; clone_size: .
cdr3_aa: CASSSLGLASSGNTIYF; cdr3_nt: TGTGCCAGCAGCTCCCTAGGCCTCGCCTCCTCTGGAAACACCATATATTTT; v_call: TRBV11-2; d_call: .; j_call: TRBJ1-3; clone_size: .
cdr3_aa: CASSTPGAGELFF; cdr3_nt: TGTGCCAGTAGTACCCCCGGTGCCGGGGAGCTGTTTTTT; v_call: TRBV19; d_call: .; j_call: TRBJ2-2; clone_size: .
cdr3_aa: CASSARQGEYNEQFF; cdr3_nt: TGTGCCAGCAGCGCACGACAGGGAGAGTACAATGAGCAGTTCTTC; v_call: TRBV9; d_call: TRBD1; j_call: TRBJ2-1; clone_size: .
cdr3_aa: CASSLLPGESYNEQFF; cdr3_nt: TGCGCCAGCAGCCTCCTTCCGGGAGAATCCTACAATGAGCAGTTCTTC; v_call: TRBV4-3; d_call: .; j_call: TRBJ2-1; clone_size: .
cdr3_aa: CASSEESGGGNQPQHF; cdr3_nt: TGTGCCAGCAGTGAAGAGAGCGGGGGCGGGAATCAGCCCCAGCATTTT; v_call: TRBV6-1; d_call: .; j_call: TRBJ1-5; clone_size: .
cdr3_aa: CATWAPGEGKLFF; cdr3_nt: TGTGCCACCTGGGCCCCAGGGGAAGGAAAACTGTTTTTT; v_call: TRBV15; d_call: .; j_call: TRBJ1-4; clone_size: .
cdr3_aa: CASSLSGGGNNEKLFF; cdr3_nt: TGTGCCAGCAGCTTGAGCGGGGGGGGTAATAATGAAAAACTGTTTTTT; v_call: TRBV5-8; d_call: .; j_call: TRBJ1-4; clone_size: .
cdr3_aa: CASSQYSGRDEQFF; cdr3_nt: TGTGCCAGCTCACAATATAGCGGGAGGGATGAGCAGTTCTTC; v_call: TRBV18; d_call: TRBD2; j_call: TRBJ2-1; clone_size: .
cdr3_aa: CASSPLGLASEQFF; cdr3_nt: TGCGCCAGCAGCCCCCTGGGACTAGCTAGTGAGCAGTTCTTC; v_call: TRBV4-3; d_call: TRBD2; j_call: TRBJ2-1; clone_size: .
cdr3_aa: CASSLSVAQETQYF; cdr3_nt: TGTGCCAGCAGCTTAAGTGTGGCCCAAGAGACCCAGTACTTC; v_call: TRBV7-9; d_call: .; j_call: TRBJ2-5; clone_size: .
cdr3_aa: CATSRDRTEFGYEQYF; cdr3_nt: TGTGCCACCAGCAGAGATCGAACAGAATTTGGTTACGAGCAGTACTTC; v_call: TRBV15; d_call: .; j_call: TRBJ2-7; clone_size: .
cdr3_aa: CASSSPGSKETQYF; cdr3_nt: TGTGCCAGCAGCTCGCCGGGATCAAAAGAGACCCAGTACTTC; v_call: TRBV7-9; d_call: .; j_call: TRBJ2-5; clone_size: .
cdr3_aa: CASSWGGPDYYGYTF; cdr3_nt: TGTGCCAGCAGCTGGGGGGGACCCGATTACTATGGCTACACCTTC; v_call: TRBV5-6; d_call: .; j_call: TRBJ1-2; clone_size: .
cdr3_aa: CASSSLGSGDEQFF; cdr3_nt: TGCGCCAGCAGCAGCTTGGGTAGCGGGGACGAGCAGTTCTTC; v_call: TRBV5-1; d_call: TRBD2; j_call: TRBJ2-1; clone_size: .
cdr3_aa: CASSQQGGAEKLFF; cdr3_nt: TGTGCCAGCAGCCAACAAGGGGGCGCGGAAAAACTGTTTTTT; v_call: TRBV9; d_call: TRBD1; j_call: TRBJ1-4; clone_size: .
cdr3_aa: CASSKLAGAPETQYF; cdr3_nt: TGTGCCAGCTCTAAACTAGCGGGAGCGCCAGAGACCCAGTACTTC; v_call: TRBV7-3; d_call: TRBD2; j_call: TRBJ2-5; clone_size: .
cdr3_aa: CASSLFIATNTGELFF; cdr3_nt: TGTGCCAGCAGCTTATTCATAGCGACGAACACCGGGGAGCTGTTTTTT; v_call: TRBV7-2; d_call: .; j_call: TRBJ2-2; clone_size: .
cdr3_aa: CASSFNFAQPGETQYF; cdr3_nt: TGCGCCAGCAGCTTTAATTTCGCCCAACCAGGGGAGACCCAGTACTTC; v_call: TRBV5-1; d_call: .; j_call: TRBJ2-5; clone_size: .
cdr3_aa: CASGLVGLAGSTGELFF; cdr3_nt: TGTGCTAGTGGTTTGGTGGGACTAGCGGGTTCCACCGGGGAGCTGTTTTTT; v_call: TRBV12-5; d_call: TRBD2; j_call: TRBJ2-2; clone_size: .
cdr3_aa: CASGLAGEGEQYF; cdr3_nt: TGTGCTAGTGGTTTAGCGGGAGAGGGCGAGCAGTACTTC; v_call: TRBV12-5; d_call: TRBD2; j_call: TRBJ2-7; clone_size: .
cdr3_aa: CASSLVRLAANEQFF; cdr3_nt: TGTGCCAGCAGCTTAGTTCGGCTAGCGGCGAATGAGCAGTTCTTC; v_call: TRBV11-2; d_call: TRBD2; j_call: TRBJ2-1; clone_size: .
cdr3_aa: CASSSARRRAGGETQYF; cdr3_nt: TGTGCCAGCAGCTCGGCGAGGCGTAGGGCTGGAGGAGAGACCCAGTACTTC; v_call: TRBV7-9; d_call: .; j_call: TRBJ2-5; clone_size: .
cdr3_aa: CASSEGLASNQPQHF; cdr3_nt: TGTGCCAGCAGTGAGGGCCTGGCATCCAATCAGCCCCAGCATTTT; v_call: TRBV6-1; d_call: .; j_call: TRBJ1-5; clone_size: .
cdr3_aa: CASSFKRSYTDTQYF; cdr3_nt: TGTGCCAGCAGCTTTAAGCGGTCTTACACAGATACGCAGTATTTT; v_call: TRBV7-2; d_call: .; j_call: TRBJ2-3; clone_size: .
cdr3_aa: CASSLIGQPQHF; cdr3_nt: TGTGCCAGCAGCTTAATCGGTCAGCCCCAGCATTTT; v_call: TRBV7-8; d_call: .; j_call: TRBJ1-5; clone_size: .
cdr3_aa: CASSFPPRDGYTF; cdr3_nt: TGTGCCAGCAGCTTCCCTCCCCGGGATGGCTACACCTTC; v_call: TRBV7-2; d_call: .; j_call: TRBJ1-2; clone_size: .
cdr3_aa: CASLSLDRDGAFF; cdr3_nt: TGTGCCAGTTTGTCCCTAGACAGGGACGGAGCTTTCTTT; v_call: TRBV19; d_call: TRBD1; j_call: TRBJ1-1; clone_size: .
cdr3_aa: CASSEKESSYNEQFF; cdr3_nt: TGTGCCAGCAGTGAAAAAGAGAGCTCCTACAATGAGCAGTTCTTC; v_call: TRBV6-1; d_call: .; j_call: TRBJ2-1; clone_size: .
cdr3_aa: CASSLSRGRARLSYEQYF; cdr3_nt: TGTGCCAGCAGCTTATCTCGTGGTCGTGCTCGACTCTCGTACGAGCAGTACTTC; v_call: TRBV11-2; d_call: .; j_call: TRBJ2-7; clone_size: .
cdr3_aa: CASSFRDYSSYEQYF; cdr3_nt: TGTGCCAGCAGTTTCCGGGACTATAGCTCCTACGAGCAGTACTTC; v_call: TRBV28; d_call: TRBD2; j_call: TRBJ2-7; clone_size: .
cdr3_aa: CASSFLAENTEAFF; cdr3_nt: TGCGCCAGCAGCTTTTTGGCAGAGAACACTGAAGCTTTCTTT; v_call: TRBV5-1; d_call: .; j_call: TRBJ1-1; clone_size: .
cdr3_aa: CASSRHRSSGNTIYF; cdr3_nt: TGTGCCAGTAGTCGACACCGAAGCTCTGGAAACACCATATATTTT; v_call: TRBV19; d_call: .; j_call: TRBJ1-3; clone_size: .
cdr3_aa: CATSRDRGQMDGYTF; cdr3_nt: TGTGCCACCAGCAGAGATCGGGGACAGATGGACGGCTACACCTTC; v_call: TRBV15; d_call: TRBD1; j_call: TRBJ1-2; clone_size: .
cdr3_aa: CASSRSGSTPYEQYF; cdr3_nt: TGTGCCAGCAGTCGTAGCGGGAGTACCCCCTACGAGCAGTACTTC; v_call: TRBV7-9; d_call: TRBD2; j_call: TRBJ2-7; clone_size: .
cdr3_aa: CASSYSTTGEQKLFF; cdr3_nt: TGTGCCAGCAGTTACTCCACGACAGGGGAACAAAAACTGTTTTTT; v_call: TRBV6-5; d_call: TRBD1; j_call: TRBJ1-4; clone_size: .
cdr3_aa: CSGGFNEQFF; cdr3_nt: TGCAGCGGGGGCTTCAATGAGCAGTTCTTC; v_call: TRBV29-1; d_call: .; j_call: TRBJ2-1; clone_size: .
cdr3_aa: CASGGDGYTF; cdr3_nt: TGTGCCAGCGGGGGGGATGGCTACACCTTC; v_call: TRBV2; d_call: .; j_call: TRBJ1-2; clone_size: .
cdr3_aa: CASSHGTGGANVLTF; cdr3_nt: TGCGCCAGCAGCCACGGGACTGGTGGGGCCAACGTCCTGACTTTC; v_call: TRBV4-3; d_call: .; j_call: TRBJ2-6; clone_size: .
cdr3_aa: CASSFSGGRNGYTF; cdr3_nt: TGTGCCAGCAGTTTTTCAGGGGGGCGAAATGGCTACACCTTC; v_call: TRBV27; d_call: TRBD1; j_call: TRBJ1-2; clone_size: .
cdr3_aa: CASSGATGTGGETQYF; cdr3_nt: TGTGCCAGCTCCGGGGCAACCGGGACAGGGGGAGAGACCCAGTACTTC; v_call: TRBV18; d_call: TRBD1; j_call: TRBJ2-5; clone_size: .